Reported below is one TCR beta chain. Its antigen is undetermined. These data belong to a study of cytomegalovirus exposure and HLA in healthy donors. Findings of the study overall: It was approximately 170 TCR beta chains that were listed as cytomegalovirus-associated. The TCR clusters that emerged in the first cohort tended, a later analysis found, to co-occur in the approximately 110 validation repertoires.

The trim removed 6 bases at V and 6 bases at J, leaving 3 bases unmatched. This CDR3 comprises 12 residues. Germline-derived CDR1 and CDR2 are MNHNY and SVGAGI (reference sequence). TCRdb's table, derived via immunoSEQ multiplex PCR, lists solely in-frame clones and lacks some. The table includes about 74,000 clones, 90% to 95% detected once. The sequencing input was PBMCs. This TCR was sampled from a woman aged 18-29 years in good health and CMV-seropositive. This sequence joins TRBV6-6 and TRBJ1-1, with 8 bases lining up with TRBD1. The CDR3 region has the DNA TGTGCCAGCAGCCCCAGGGGGCCTGAAGCTTTCTTT. It codes for CASSPRGPEAFF.